Following are 9 T cell receptor beta chains from one sample sequenced in a study of vaccination and CD4 T cells after COVID-19. Sequence data for DNA of cultured CD4+ T cells were generated by the Oncomine TCR Beta short-read assay. Using its own MiXCR run on the PCR reads, TCRdb lists one record per CDR3 protein. Of about 18,000 distinct CDR3 sequences in the sample, about two thirds are singletons; the top ten hold 5.5%. Treatment defined: roughly ten-day PBMC culture with coronavirus spike peptide pools or control peptides (ViraFEST assay). No antigen is known for these receptors. The source material was CD4+ T cells from blood, cultured in vitro. The receptor source for this set is a human donor who had recovered from COVID-19.

The J gene is TRBJ1-1, the V gene TRBV19, with 9 bases aligning to TRBD1. With 5 bases clipped from V and 7 bases from J, the junction kept 11 bases outside the gene matches. Germline V gene data show CDR1 as LNHDA and CDR2 as SQIVND (reference sequence). There are 15 residues in the CDR3. The CDR3, as DNA: TGTGCCAGTAGTGCCAGGACAGGGGATTGGATTGAAGCTTTCTTT. Translated, it gives CASSARTGDWIEAFF.

There are a few counts of this clonotype. This chain links TRBV6-5 with TRBJ1-1, with TRBD1 matching over 9 bases. Per germline, CDR1 MNHEY and CDR2 SVGAGI. The ends lost 4 bases at V and 5 bases at J; junction bases unmatched: 17. This CDR3 comprises 18 residues. The CDR3 sequence is CASSWYTLGGTGSTEAFF. CDR3 DNA sequence: TGTGCCAGCAGTTGGTATACTCTCGGTGGGACAGGGTCGACTGAAGCTTTCTTT.

This clonotype was observed a single time. The chain uses TRBV10-2 and TRBJ1-6; D remains unclear. V lost 4 bases, J lost 7 bases, and 5 bases lay in between. The CDR3 spans 12 residues. Per germline, CDR1 WSHSY and CDR2 SAAADI. CDR3 coding DNA: TGCGCCAGCAGTGGGGCAAATTCACCCCTCCACTTT. It translates to CASSGANSPLHF.

The chain uses TRBV20-1 and TRBJ2-3; 10 positions agree with TRBD2. This CDR3 is 13 amino acids long. CDR1 and CDR2 (germline): DFQATT, SNEGSKA (reference sequence). The ends lost 3 bases at V and 10 bases at J; junction bases unmatched: 7. CDR3 bases: TGCAGTGCTAGGCCTAGCGGGAGTTATGCGCAGTATTTT. It encodes CSARPSGSYAQYF.

J is TRBJ2-7 and V is TRBV12-3 or TRBV12-4, with 10 bases identical to TRBD1. This CDR3 is built from 17 residues. V trimming: 2 bases; J trimming: 2 bases; junction bases outside the gene matches: 9. CDR3 residues: CASSLQSKDRGTYEQYF. CDR3 DNA sequence: TGTGCCAGCAGTTTACAATCAAAGGACAGGGGGACCTACGAGCAGTACTTC.

The V call is TRBV9, the J call TRBJ2-3, with a tentative D call TRBD1 (6 bases). Germline assignment: CDR1 SGDLS and CDR2 YYNGEE. The CDR3 extends over 13 amino acids. Between the trimmed V and J ends, which lost 0 bases and 4 bases, there was a span of 6 bases. CDR3 coding DNA: TGTGCCAGCAGCGTAGGGGGGCCAGATACGCAGTATTTT. This sequence encodes CASSVGGPDTQYF.

This clonotype was counted between two and nine times. The chain is built from TRBV19 and TRBJ2-2; perhaps TRBD2 as D (6 bases). V lost 8 bases to trimming and J lost 1 base, with 11 bases between them. This CDR3 has 14 residues. Looked up from germline, CDR1 is LNHDA and CDR2 is SQIVND (reference sequence). The CDR3 sequence is CASPRRENTGELFF. The CDR3 DNA sequence: TGTGCCAGTCCCCGGCGGGAGAACACCGGGGAGCTGTTTTTT.

The chain combines TRBV7-9 with TRBJ2-7; 7 bases line up with TRBD1. This CDR3 region has 14 residues. The germline V gene encodes CDR1 SEHNR and CDR2 FQNEAQ (reference sequence). V gave up 1 base and J gave up 3 bases; unmatched junction bases: 3. The CDR3 DNA reads as TGTGCCAGCAGCTTAGGACGGGACAGCTACGAGCAGTACTTC. It encodes CASSLGRDSYEQYF.

CDR3 nucleotides: TGTGCCAGTAGTATACGTCTGGACAGGGCGAGGAACACTGAAGCTTTCTTT. This sequence encodes CASSIRLDRARNTEAFF. The J gene is TRBJ1-1, the V gene TRBV19, with 8 bases that match TRBD1. Trimming took 2 bases from V and 1 from J; bases not matched to a gene: 9. Germline values: CDR1 LNHDA, CDR2 SQIVND (reference sequence). The CDR3 length is 17 residues.